Listed below are T cell receptor beta chains from one sample, sequenced in a study of blood T cell repertoires in COVID-19. The method was immunoSEQ multiplex PCR; TCRdb's version includes in-frame clones alone and lacks a portion of them. The repertoire holds 400,000 or so clones, approximately 86% seen once, with roughly 2% in the top ten. Sequenced sample: PBMCs or T cells enriched from blood (not recorded which). All receptors derive from a woman aged 40 to 50 with acute COVID-19. The CDR3 runs from the conserved cysteine through the conserved F or W. Fields, in order: J gene, V gene, clone size, D gene, CDR3 DNA, CDR3 protein. The D gene is left open where the match is weak. Clone size appears in some rows only: once, few, many, or a class for an expanded clone.

>TRBJ2-5|TRBV6-5|once|.
TGTGCCAGCATCTGGACGGAGGGTCAGTACTTC
CASIWTEGQYF
>TRBJ1-2|TRBV20-1|.|.
TGCAGTGCATCAGACAGTGGTGGCTACACCTTC
CSASDSGGYTF
>TRBJ1-1|TRBV7-2|.|TRBD1
TGTGCCAGCAGCTTCCGGACAGGTCGGCCTGAAGCTTTCTTT
CASSFRTGRPEAFF
>TRBJ2-5|TRBV3-1/TRBV3-2|once|TRBD2
TGTGCCAGCAGCCGACTTACGACTAGCGGGGGACAAGAGACCCAGTACTTC
CASSRLTTSGGQETQYF
>TRBJ2-1|TRBV3-1/TRBV3-2|.|.
TGTGCCAGCAGGCCACTAGGGGGTAATGAGCAGTTCTTC
CASRPLGGNEQFF
>TRBJ2-3|TRBV4-1|.|.
TGCGCCAGCAGCCAAGTCGTCAGGGTAGGTGGAGATACGCAGTATTTT
CASSQVVRVGGDTQYF
>TRBJ1-2|TRBV5-1|.|TRBD1
TGCGCCAGCAGCCCCTCGACAGGGGATGGCTACACCTTC
CASSPSTGDGYTF
>TRBJ2-3|TRBV29-1|.|TRBD2
TGCAGCGCCGCGACTAGCGGGTCTCGAGATACGCAGTATTTT
CSAATSGSRDTQYF
>TRBJ2-1|TRBV5-4|.|.
TGTGCCAGCAGCCGCCAATGGGGAGGATACAATGAGCAGTTCTTC
CASSRQWGGYNEQFF
>TRBJ2-1|TRBV12-5|.|.
TGTGCTAGTGGTTTTAGGAGGAATGAGCAGTTCTTC
CASGFRRNEQFF
>TRBJ1-1|TRBV29-1|.|.
TGCAGCGTTGAAAAAATTAGGGGAGGGGGCACTGAAGCTTTCTTT
CSVEKIRGGGTEAFF
>TRBJ2-1|TRBV27|once|TRBD2
TGTGCCAGCAGCCGGGACAGCTTTACTAGCGGGGCATACAATGAGCAGTTCTTC
CASSRDSFTSGAYNEQFF
>TRBJ2-1|TRBV7-9|.|TRBD2
TGTGCCAGCAGCTTCACCCTGCGGGGGGGCTGGGAGCAGTTCTTC
CASSFTLRGGWEQFF
>TRBJ1-2|TRBV11-2|.|.
TGTGCCAGCAGCTTAAAGGGCGGGAGCCATGGCTACACCTTC
CASSLKGGSHGYTF
>TRBJ2-1|TRBV3-1/TRBV3-2|.|.
TGTGCCAGCAGCCAAGATAGAGGGGGGGGAGTTGAGCAGTTCTTC
CASSQDRGGGVEQFF
>TRBJ2-1|TRBV7-8|.|TRBD1
TGTGCCAGCAGCCCGGACAGGCCTCGGGGTGAGCAGTTCTTC
CASSPDRPRGEQFF
>TRBJ1-2|TRBV7-9|.|TRBD1
TGTGCCAGCAGCTTAGGGCAGGGGGACTATGGCTACACCTTC
CASSLGQGDYGYTF
>TRBJ2-5|TRBV7-9|.|TRBD1
TGTGCCAGCAGCTTAGGTGCAGGGGGCAAGGAGACCCAGTACTTC
CASSLGAGGKETQYF
>TRBJ1-1|TRBV5-8|once|.
TGTGCCAGCAGTTCCGACAGGTTCGCCCCGGCCGAAGCTTTCTTT
CASSSDRFAPAEAFF
>TRBJ2-5|TRBV4-1|.|TRBD2
TGCGCCAGCAGCCAAGATGAGCTAGCGGGGCACCACCTAAGGGAGACCCAGTACTTC
CASSQDELAGHHLRETQYF
>TRBJ1-4|TRBV28|.|TRBD1
TGTGCCAGCAGTTTTTGGGGACAGGGGGAAGGAGAAAAACTGTTTTTT
CASSFWGQGEGEKLFF
>TRBJ2-5|TRBV12-5|.|.
TGTGCTAGTGGTCCCTCTAACAGCCAAGAGACCCAGTACTTC
CASGPSNSQETQYF
>TRBJ2-2|TRBV5-5|.|.
TGTGCCAGCAGCTCGTTGACAGGTTCGGGGACCGGGGAGCTGTTTTTT
CASSSLTGSGTGELFF
>TRBJ1-4|TRBV7-9|.|.
TGTGCCAGCAGGCCGGGCAGGGGTCTTGCAACTAATGAAAAACTGTTTTTT
CASRPGRGLATNEKLFF